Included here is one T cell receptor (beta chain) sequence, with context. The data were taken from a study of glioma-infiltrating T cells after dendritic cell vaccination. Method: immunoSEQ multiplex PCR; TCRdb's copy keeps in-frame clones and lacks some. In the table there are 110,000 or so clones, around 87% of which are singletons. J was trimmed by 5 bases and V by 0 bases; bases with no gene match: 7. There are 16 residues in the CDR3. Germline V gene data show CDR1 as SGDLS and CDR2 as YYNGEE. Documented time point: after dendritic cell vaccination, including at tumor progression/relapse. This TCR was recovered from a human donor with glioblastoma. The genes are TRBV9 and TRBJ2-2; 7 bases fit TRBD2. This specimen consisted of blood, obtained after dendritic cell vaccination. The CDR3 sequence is CASSVASGGRTGELFF. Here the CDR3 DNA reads TGTGCCAGCAGCGTAGCGTCGGGGGGAAGGACCGGGGAGCTGTTTTTT.